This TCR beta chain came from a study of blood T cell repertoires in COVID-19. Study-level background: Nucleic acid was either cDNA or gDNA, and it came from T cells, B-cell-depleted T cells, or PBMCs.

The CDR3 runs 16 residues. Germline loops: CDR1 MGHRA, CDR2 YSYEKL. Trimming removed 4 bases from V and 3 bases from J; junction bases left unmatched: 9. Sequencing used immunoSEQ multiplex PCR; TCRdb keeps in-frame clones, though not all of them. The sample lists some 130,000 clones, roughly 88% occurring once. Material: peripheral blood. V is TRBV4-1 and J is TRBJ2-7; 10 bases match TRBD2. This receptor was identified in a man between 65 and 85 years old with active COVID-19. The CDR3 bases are TGCGCCAGCAGCCCAGGACTTAGCGGGAGGTACTACGAGCAGTACTTC. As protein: CASSPGLSGRYYEQYF.